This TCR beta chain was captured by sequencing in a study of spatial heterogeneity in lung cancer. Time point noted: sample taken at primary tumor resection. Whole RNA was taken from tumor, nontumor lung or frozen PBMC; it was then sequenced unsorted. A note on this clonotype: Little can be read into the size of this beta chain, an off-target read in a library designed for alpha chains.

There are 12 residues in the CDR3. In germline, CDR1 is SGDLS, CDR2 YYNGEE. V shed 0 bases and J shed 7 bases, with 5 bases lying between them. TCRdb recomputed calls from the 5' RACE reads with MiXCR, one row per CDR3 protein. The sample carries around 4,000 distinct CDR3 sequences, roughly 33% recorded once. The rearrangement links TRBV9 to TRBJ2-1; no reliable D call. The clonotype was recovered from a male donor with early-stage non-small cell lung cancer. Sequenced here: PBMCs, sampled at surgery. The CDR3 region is CASSVGSNEQFF. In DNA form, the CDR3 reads TGTGCCAGCAGCGTAGGGTCTAATGAGCAGTTCTTC.